Below, one T cell receptor beta chain is given with its context. This sample was taken from a study of technical replicates of blood from several donors. Sequencing used immunoSEQ multiplex PCR; TCRdb keeps in-frame clones, though not all of them. The table lists roughly 14,000 clones, 70% to 90% of them singletons. Trimming at V came to 4 bases and at J to 0 bases, leaving 5 bases not matched to a gene. CDR1 is SGHNT and CDR2 is YYREEE in the germline V gene (reference sequence). CDR3 size: 15 residues. The receptor was derived from a human donor in good health. The chain has TRBV5-4 and TRBJ2-3; the match to TRBD2 covers 7 bases. The sequenced sample consisted of PBMCs. The CDR3 region has the DNA TGTGCCAGCAGCCCTCTAGCGGAGAGCACAGATACGCAGTATTTT. Protein product: CASSPLAESTDTQYF.